A single sample gave rise to the 26 T cell receptor beta chains below, sequenced in a study of cytomegalovirus exposure and HLA in healthy donors. The study ran its PCR with 60 Vbeta and 13 Jbeta primers. Sequencing was performed with immunoSEQ multiplex PCR; in TCRdb, only in-frame clones are kept and a portion is missing. Of 150,000 to 200,000 clones in the sample, roughly 77% were seen once. The sequenced sample consisted of PBMCs. Receptors were obtained from a woman between 50 and 59 years old in good health and CMV-seronegative.

This clone was seen a few times. The CDR3 DNA follows: TGTGCCAGCAGTGTCTATCAGGGGGGACTCTATGGCTACACCTTC. This encodes CASSVYQGGLYGYTF. This chain uses TRBV6-1 with TRBJ1-2; TRBD1 matches 7 bases. The CDR3 runs to 15 residues. V shed 4 bases, J shed 4 bases, and the junction held 9 bases outside the gene matches. Germline CDR1 and CDR2: MNHNS and SASEGT.

The J gene is TRBJ2-2, the V gene TRBV5-4; TRBD1 agrees at 9 bases. J was trimmed by 5 bases and V by 0 bases; bases with no gene match: 5. The germline gives CDR1 SGHNT, CDR2 YYREEE (reference sequence). CDR3 size: 16 residues. The CDR3 is CASSLAIGTGTGELFF. In DNA form, the CDR3 reads TGTGCCAGCAGCTTGGCTATAGGGACAGGGACCGGGGAGCTGTTTTTT.

This clone was detected only once. In DNA form, the CDR3 reads TGTGCCAGCAGCTTCTCTACCCCCGGGACAGAAACCTACGAGCAGTACTTC. Encoded protein: CASSFSTPGTETYEQYF. This chain connects TRBV11-2 to TRBJ2-7; 7 positions match TRBD1. Germline trimming cut 3 bases from V and 2 bases from J; bases unmatched to any gene: 13. The CDR3 has 17 amino acids. The germline V gene has CDR1 SGHAT and CDR2 FQNNGV.

J is TRBJ1-2 and V is TRBV29-1, with a possible D match to TRBD1 (5 bases). This CDR3 spans 16 amino acids. CDR1 and CDR2 from the germline V gene are SQVTM and ANQGSEA. The ends were cut back, 3 bases at V and 0 bases at J, with 17 bases in the middle. The CDR3 DNA reads as TGCAGCGTTGACAACACGGGGCGGGGGTCTAACTATGGCTACACCTTC. This translates into CSVDNTGRGSNYGYTF. Drawing the rest from reference TRBV29-1 and TRBJ1-2, the complete variable domain is SAVISQKPSRDICQRGTSLTIQCQVDSQVTMMFWYRQQPGQSLTLIATANQGSEATYESGFVIDKFPISRPNLTFSTLTVSNMSPEDSSIYLCSVDNTGRGSNYGYTFGSGTRLTVV.

In this sample, this clone turned up once. The chain links TRBV6-6 to TRBJ2-3; TRBD2 agrees at 12 bases. The germline V gene has CDR1 MNHNY and CDR2 SVGAGI (reference sequence). The CDR3 length is 15 residues. After removal of 6 bases from V and 6 bases from J, the junction contained 7 bases not matched to a gene. The CDR3 loop reads CASRPLAGGPDTQYF. CDR3 in DNA: TGTGCCAGCAGACCACTAGCGGGGGGCCCTGATACGCAGTATTTT.

As to this clone: The junction departs from the called germline gene at one end, perhaps through a read error. The same CDR3 is also encoded by other DNA sequences in this sample. This chain's CDR3 is CASQARYQNTEAFF. The CDR3 region has the DNA TGCGCCAGCCAAGCAAGATATCAAAACACTGAAGCTTTCTTT. The chain carries TRBV27 and TRBJ1-1; no clear D gene. This CDR3 has 14 amino acids. Germline CDR1 reads MNHEY; CDR2 reads SMNVEV (reference sequence).

V and J are TRBV4-3 and TRBJ1-2; 8 positions agree with TRBD1. In germline, CDR1 is LGHNA, CDR2 YSLEER. The CDR3 has 15 residues. V shed 4 bases, J shed 5 bases, and the junction held 9 bases outside the gene matches. Here the CDR3 reads CASSPDTGGDYGYTF. The CDR3 DNA sequence: TGCGCCAGCAGCCCAGACACAGGGGGGGATTATGGCTACACCTTC.

J is TRBJ2-1 and V is TRBV7-9; the match to TRBD1 covers 8 bases. The CDR3 has 12 amino acids. Germline CDR1 SEHNR, CDR2 FQNEAQ (reference sequence). The ends lost 11 bases at V and 7 bases at J; junction bases unmatched: 7. In nucleotides, the CDR3 is TGTGCCTTAACAGGGGGTTTGAATGAGCAGTTCTTC. Translating it yields CALTGGLNEQFF.

Only one count was recorded for this clone. The chain has TRBV29-1 and TRBJ1-2, with D tentatively TRBD1 (5 bases). Trimming left V 5 bases short and J 2 bases short, with 9 bases between. This CDR3 contains 12 residues. Per the germline V gene, CDR1 is SQVTM and CDR2 is ANQGSEA. CDR3 residues: CSVLDTNYGYTF. CDR3 DNA: TGCAGCGTTCTGGACACAAACTATGGCTACACCTTC.

This clone was counted a few times. The V call is TRBV30, the J call TRBJ1-1; D remains unclear. V was trimmed by 0 bases and J by 6 bases, leaving 11 bases between them. CDR3 length equals 13 residues. CDR1 GTSNPN and CDR2 SVGIG come from the germline V gene (reference sequence). The CDR3 here is CAWSVVGGSEAFF. Here the CDR3 DNA reads TGTGCCTGGAGTGTAGTGGGAGGGTCTGAAGCTTTCTTT.

This clone has only one observation. The chain links TRBV5-8 to TRBJ1-2, with 8 bases identical to TRBD1. Germline V gene lookup returns CDR1 SGHTS and CDR2 YDEGEE. The length of the CDR3 is 15 residues. V lost 4 bases, J lost 7 bases, and 12 bases stayed unmatched. CDR3 region: CASSLQDRVLAGYTF. CDR3 DNA sequence: TGTGCCAGCAGCCTCCAGGACAGGGTTCTTGCTGGCTACACCTTC.

The rearrangement joins TRBV7-6 to TRBJ1-4; 9 positions match TRBD1. The V gene end was trimmed by 2 bases and the J gene end by 6 bases; junction bases not matched to a gene: 10. CDR1 and CDR2 from the germline V gene are SGHVS and FNYEAQ. The CDR3 has 17 amino acids. The CDR3 nucleotides read TGTGCCAGCAGCTTACGTCTCCGGGGGACAGGGTATGAAAAACTGTTTTTT. It encodes CASSLRLRGTGYEKLFF.

V and J are TRBV11-2 and TRBJ2-2, with D possibly matching TRBD1 (6 bases). The CDR3 is 15 residues long. V was cut by 3 bases and J by 7 bases, with 15 bases left in between. Germline V gene data show CDR1 as SGHAT and CDR2 as FQNNGV. The CDR3 protein is CASSLSRDIVGELFF. CDR3 nucleotide sequence: TGTGCCAGCAGCTTGTCCCGGGACATTGTCGGGGAGCTGTTTTTT.

The chain has TRBV9 and TRBJ2-1, with D perhaps TRBD2 (6 bases). The CDR3 consists of 16 residues. V lost 2 bases to trimming and J lost 0 bases, with 12 bases between them. Germline lookup yields CDR1 SGDLS and CDR2 YYNGEE. The CDR3 DNA is TGTGCCAGCAGCGTTTATAGCGGAGACTCCTACAATGAGCAGTTCTTC. This gives the protein CASSVYSGDSYNEQFF. The whole variable domain, filled in from reference TRBV9 and TRBJ2-1, reads DSGVTQTPKHLITATGQRVTLRCSPRSGDLSVYWYQQSLDQGLQFLIQYYNGEERAKGNILERFSAQQFPDLHSELNLSSLELGDSALYFCASSVYSGDSYNEQFFGPGTRLTVL.

This chain connects TRBV7-3 to TRBJ2-3, with D tentatively TRBD1 (6 bases). This CDR3 contains 13 residues. V lost 3 bases, J lost 14 bases, and 18 bases lay in between. The germline CDR1 and CDR2 sequences are SGHTA and FQGTGA. The CDR3 DNA sequence: TGTGCCAGCAGCTTTTCCGAGACAGGCCGAAGGTATTTT. Amino acid sequence: CASSFSETGRRYF. Filled out from reference TRBV7-3 and TRBJ2-3, the complete variable domain reads GAGVSQTPSNKVTEKGKYVELRCDPISGHTALYWYRQSLGQGPEFLIYFQGTGAADDSGLPNDRFFAVRPEGSVSTLKIQRTERGDSAVYLCASSFSETGRRYFGPGTRLTVL.

V gene TRBV7-8 combines with J gene TRBJ2-1; 10 bases align to TRBD2. The V and J ends lost 3 bases and 4 bases, in that order; junction bases with no gene match: 9. The length of the CDR3 is 17 residues. From germline, CDR1 is SGHVS and CDR2 FQNEAQ. The CDR3 bases are TGTGCCAGCAGCTTTTCTTCAACTAGCGGGGATTACAATGAGCAGTTCTTC. Encoded protein: CASSFSSTSGDYNEQFF.

Of note for this clone: Sequence at one end of the junction differs from germline and may be a read error. The rearrangement links TRBV7-3 to TRBJ2-2; 10 positions match TRBD1. CDR3 length equals 16 residues. Germline V gives CDR1 SGHTA, CDR2 FQGTGA. This chain's CDR3 is CSSSWSSGTGVGELFF. CDR3 nucleotide sequence: TGTTCCAGCAGCTGGAGTTCGGGGACAGGGGTCGGGGAGCTGTTTTTT.

This clone was recorded once. The chain carries TRBV6-4 and TRBJ2-1; D not resolved. Germline loops: CDR1 MRHNA, CDR2 SNTAGT. V was pared by 2 bases and J by 0 bases, with 5 bases between. CDR3 length: 14 amino acids. CDR3 sequence (DNA): TGTGCCAGCAGTGACGGGCTCTCCTACAATGAGCAGTTCTTC. It codes for CASSDGLSYNEQFF.

This clone was recorded a few times. The chain employs TRBV10-3 and TRBJ1-2, with a possible D match to TRBD1 (5 bases). Germline-derived CDR1 and CDR2 are ENHRY and SYGVKD. This CDR3 is 13 amino acids long. The V and J ends lost 5 bases and 2 bases respectively, with 9 bases between them. The CDR3 here is CAISKDTNYGYTF. The CDR3 region has the DNA TGTGCCATCAGTAAGGACACCAACTATGGCTACACCTTC.

This rearrangement joins TRBV11-2 to TRBJ2-5, with 7 positions matching TRBD1. In germline, CDR1 is SGHAT, CDR2 FQNNGV. This CDR3 has 13 residues. Trimming took 2 bases from V and 14 from J; bases not matched to a gene: 11. For the CDR3, the DNA is TGTGCCAGCAGCTTACTGCTTGAGGGACAGACCTACTTC. It translates to CASSLLLEGQTYF.

The chain uses TRBV2 and TRBJ2-7; possibly TRBD2 for D (6 bases). Germline V gene sequence: CDR1 SNHLY, CDR2 FYNNEI. The CDR3 consists of 18 residues. Trimming stripped 5 bases from V and 7 bases from J, with 30 bases between. In nucleotides, the CDR3 is TGTGCCAGCAGTCGTGCTTCCTCGGGACTGCATATCGCAGGGGAGCAGTACTTC. It yields the protein CASSRASSGLHIAGEQYF.

The chain links TRBV4-2 to TRBJ2-5; TRBD2 matches at 13 bases. The CDR3 spans 18 residues. J was trimmed by 5 bases and V by 0 bases; bases with no gene match: 9. From germline, CDR1 is LGHNA and CDR2 YNFKEQ. The CDR3 DNA reads TGTGCCAGCAGCCAAGATCAACTAGCGGGGGGGAGTTCGGAGACCCAGTACTTC. Encoded protein: CASSQDQLAGGSSETQYF.

This clone appeared a few times. The J gene is TRBJ1-2, the V gene TRBV19; 7 nucleotides line up with TRBD1. The V gene end was trimmed by 8 bases and the J gene end by 4 bases; junction bases not matched to a gene: 13. The CDR3 runs 15 residues. Germline V CDR1 and CDR2: LNHDA, SQIVND (reference sequence). DNA for the CDR3: TGTGCCAGTGCCCTTGGCCAGGGGGTTGGCTATGGCTACACCTTC. Its protein is CASALGQGVGYGYTF.

This clone was seen once. V usage is TRBV2 and J usage is TRBJ1-5, with 7 bases identical to TRBD1. Per germline, CDR1 SNHLY and CDR2 FYNNEI. The trim removed 6 bases at V and 6 bases at J, leaving 8 bases unmatched. This CDR3 is built from 14 residues. The CDR3 loop is CASRIQGVGQPQHF. Here the CDR3 DNA reads TGTGCCAGCAGGATCCAGGGGGTTGGTCAGCCCCAGCATTTT. The full variable domain, rest sourced from reference TRBV2 and TRBJ1-5, is EPEVTQTPSHQVTQMGQEVILRCVPISNHLYFYWYRQILGQKVEFLVSFYNNEISEKSEIFDDQFSVERPDGSNFTLKIRSTKLEDSAMYFCASRIQGVGQPQHFGDGTRLSIL.

The chain couples TRBV5-4 to TRBJ2-3; possibly TRBD1 for D (6 bases). Trimming took 1 base from V and 2 from J, leaving 8 bases between them. This CDR3 is built from 14 residues. CDR1 is SGHNT, CDR2 YYREEE, per germline (reference sequence). The CDR3 protein is CASSLRTDTDTQYF. The CDR3 nucleotides read TGTGCCAGCAGCTTGAGGACAGACACAGATACGCAGTATTTT.

V is TRBV29-1 and J is TRBJ1-1; perhaps TRBD1 as D (5 bases). CDR3 length: 14 amino acids. Germline-derived CDR1 and CDR2 are SQVTM and ANQGSEA. Trimming cost V 6 bases and J 2 bases, with 16 bases left between them. In nucleotides, the CDR3 is TGCAGCGTCCGACAGTCGCGGGGAAACACTGAAGCTTTCTTT. The encoded protein is CSVRQSRGNTEAFF.